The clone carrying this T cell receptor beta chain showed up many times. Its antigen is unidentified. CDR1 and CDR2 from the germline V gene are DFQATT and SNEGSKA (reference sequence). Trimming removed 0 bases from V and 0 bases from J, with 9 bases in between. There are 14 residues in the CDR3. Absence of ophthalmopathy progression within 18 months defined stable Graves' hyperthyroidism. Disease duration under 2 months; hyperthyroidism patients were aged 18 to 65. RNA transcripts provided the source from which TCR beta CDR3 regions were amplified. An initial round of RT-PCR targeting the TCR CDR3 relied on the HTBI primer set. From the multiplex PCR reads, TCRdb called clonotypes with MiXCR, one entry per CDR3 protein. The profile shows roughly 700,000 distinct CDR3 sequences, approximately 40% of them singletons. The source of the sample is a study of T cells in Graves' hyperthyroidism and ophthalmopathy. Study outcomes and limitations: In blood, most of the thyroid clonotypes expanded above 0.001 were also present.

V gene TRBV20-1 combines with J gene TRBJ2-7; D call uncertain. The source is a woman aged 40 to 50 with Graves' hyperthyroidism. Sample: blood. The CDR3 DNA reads TGCAGTGCTAGAGATTTCAGAGTCTCCTACGAGCAGTACTTC. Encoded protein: CSARDFRVSYEQYF.